Sequencing of this TCR beta chain was carried out in a study of vaccination effects on CD4 cells after COVID-19. About the research overall: Two convalescent patients gave samples 16 days and one week before vaccination.

For this clone: Its antigen is still unknown.

The authors isolated CD4+ T cells after 9 to 10 days of culture. This individual contracted SARS-CoV-2 between March and December 2020, as verified by PCR. This CDR3 region has 12 residues. Trimming pared 3 bases from V and 0 bases from J, leaving 2 bases between. Here immunoSEQ multiplex PCR was the method, and the copy in TCRdb shows in-frame clones only, minus some. There are about 45,000 clones in the sample; 70% to 75% occur only once, and around 8.9% lies in the top ten. Sequencing used CD4+ T cells from PBMCs cultured without peptide, obtained before COVID-19 vaccination. The sequence was collected from a human donor who had a prior SARS-CoV-2 infection. V is TRBV12-3 or TRBV12-4 and J is TRBJ1-1; D gene unclear. The CDR3 region has the DNA TGTGCCAGCAGTTTGGTGAACACTGAAGCTTTCTTT. It encodes CASSLVNTEAFF.